The 5 T cell receptor beta chains below all came from one sample that was sequenced in a study of blood T cells in healthy people across ages. Then a second PCR, running roughly 7 to 11 cycles, was carried out with a sample-barcoded 5' primer and a J-beta primer mix. TCRdb reprocessed the 5' RACE reads with MiXCR, giving one entry per CDR3 protein. The sample has roughly 1,000,000 distinct CDR3 sequences; around 25% are singletons. The same sample was also studied in work on T cells of mothers and their children.

The sample taken for sequencing was blood. The source of these receptors is a girl aged 2 to 10 in good health.

This rearrangement joins TRBV29-1 to TRBJ1-2, with D maybe TRBD1 (5 bases). The germline V gene has CDR1 SQVTM and CDR2 ANQGSEA. CDR3 length: 14 residues. V lost 5 bases and J lost 1, with 14 bases in between. This CDR3 reads CSVPPGPDNYGYTF. As DNA, the CDR3 is TGCAGCGTTCCTCCAGGGCCGGATAACTATGGCTACACCTTC.

V and J are TRBV5-4 and TRBJ2-6; D unresolved. V gave up 4 bases and J gave up 0 bases, with 14 bases separating them. Germline-derived CDR1 and CDR2 are SGHNT and YYREEE (reference sequence). The CDR3 has 17 amino acids. Here the CDR3 reads CASSPSGSSSGANVLTF. For the CDR3, the DNA is TGTGCCAGCAGCCCGAGTGGGTCAAGCTCTGGGGCCAACGTCCTGACTTTC.

This clonotype was counted only a few times. This chain links TRBV12-3 or TRBV12-4 with TRBJ1-2, with D possibly being TRBD1 (6 bases). V lost 5 bases and J 2 bases, leaving 18 bases between the germline ends. The CDR3 is 16 amino acids. The CDR3 nucleotides are TGTGCCAGCAGTCCCGGGGCCTTGGGGACAAACTATGGCTACACCTTC. This codes for CASSPGALGTNYGYTF.

The chain carries TRBV15 and TRBJ2-5; D uncertain. Trimming shortened V by 2 bases and J by 6 bases, and 10 bases separated the two germline ends. The CDR3 has 13 amino acids. CDR1 is LNHNV, CDR2 YYDKDF, per germline (reference sequence). The CDR3 coding sequence is TGTGCCACCAGCAGACCGGTCACCCAGACCCAGTACTTC. Amino acid sequence: CATSRPVTQTQYF.

The chain recombines TRBV29-1 with TRBJ2-5; 9 bases map to TRBD1. The J call is in doubt because the DNA end fits TRBJ2-7 better. The CDR3 sequence is 12 residues long. Germline values: CDR1 SQVTM, CDR2 ANQGSEA. The CDR3 DNA sequence: TGCAGCGCCCGACAGGGGGTATACGAGCAGTACTTC. It specifies CSARQGVYEQYF.